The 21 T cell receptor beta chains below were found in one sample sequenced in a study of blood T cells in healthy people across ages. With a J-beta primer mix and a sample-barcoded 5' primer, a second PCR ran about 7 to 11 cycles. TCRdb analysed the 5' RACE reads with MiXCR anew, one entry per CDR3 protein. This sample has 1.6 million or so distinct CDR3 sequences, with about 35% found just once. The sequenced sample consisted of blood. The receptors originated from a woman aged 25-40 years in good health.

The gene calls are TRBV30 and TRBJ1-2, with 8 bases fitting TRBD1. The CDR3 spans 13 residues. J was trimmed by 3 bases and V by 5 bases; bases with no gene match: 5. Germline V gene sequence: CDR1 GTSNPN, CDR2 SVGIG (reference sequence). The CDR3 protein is CAWQPTGDYGYTF. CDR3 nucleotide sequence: TGTGCCTGGCAACCGACAGGGGACTATGGCTACACCTTC.

The CDR3 DNA reads as TGCGCCAGCAGCCCGGGCTCTTACCAAGAGACCCAGTACTTC. The encoded protein is CASSPGSYQETQYF. This chain uses TRBV5-1 with TRBJ2-5, with D unresolved. The CDR3 length is 14 residues. Trimming shortened V by 4 bases and J by 0 bases, and 10 bases separated the two germline ends. Per the germline V gene, CDR1 is SGHRS and CDR2 is YFSETQ.

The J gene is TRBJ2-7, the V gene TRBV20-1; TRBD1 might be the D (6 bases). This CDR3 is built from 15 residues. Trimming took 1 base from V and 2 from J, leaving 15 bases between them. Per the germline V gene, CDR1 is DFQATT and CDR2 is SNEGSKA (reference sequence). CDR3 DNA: TGCAGTGCTAGAGGGAGTTGGGACAATCCCTACGAGCAGTACTTC. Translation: CSARGSWDNPYEQYF.

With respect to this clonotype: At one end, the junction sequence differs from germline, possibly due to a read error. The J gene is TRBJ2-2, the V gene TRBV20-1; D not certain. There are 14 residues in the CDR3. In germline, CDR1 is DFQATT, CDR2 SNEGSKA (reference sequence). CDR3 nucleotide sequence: TGCAGTGCTAGAGAAGGACCGAAGACCGGGGAGCTGTTTTTT. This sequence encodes CSAREGPKTGELFF.

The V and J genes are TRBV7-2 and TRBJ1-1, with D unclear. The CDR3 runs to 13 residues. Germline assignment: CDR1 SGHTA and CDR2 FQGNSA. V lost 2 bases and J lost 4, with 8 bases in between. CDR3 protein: CASSLSFSTEAFF. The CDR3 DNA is TGTGCCAGCAGCTTAAGTTTTAGCACTGAAGCTTTCTTT. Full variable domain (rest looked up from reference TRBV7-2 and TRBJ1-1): GAGVSQSPSNKVTEKGKDVELRCDPISGHTALYWYRQSLGQGLEFLIYFQGNSAPDKSGLPSDRFSAERTGGSVSTLTIQRTQQEDSAVYLCASSLSFSTEAFFGQGTRLTVV.

The CDR3 region is CASSPPTEGYGYTF. Written as DNA, the CDR3 is TGTGCCAGCAGCCCTCCGACAGAAGGCTATGGCTACACCTTC. The chain links TRBV3-1 to TRBJ1-2, with D perhaps TRBD1 (5 bases). This CDR3 has 14 amino acids. CDR1 and CDR2 from the germline V gene are LGHDT and YNNKEL (reference sequence). V was trimmed by 4 bases and J by 4 bases, leaving 13 bases between them.

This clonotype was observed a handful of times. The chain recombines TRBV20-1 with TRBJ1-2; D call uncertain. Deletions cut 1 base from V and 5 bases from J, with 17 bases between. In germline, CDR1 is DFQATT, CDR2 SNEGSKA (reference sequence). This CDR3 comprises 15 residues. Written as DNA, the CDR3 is TGCAGTGCTAGAGTGGAGTTCGGCCCCCTATATGGCTACACCTTC. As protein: CSARVEFGPLYGYTF.

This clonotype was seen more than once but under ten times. For the CDR3, the DNA is TGTGCCACGCGGGACAGGGGGCCTCTCGAGCAGTACTTC. Translating gives CATRDRGPLEQYF. The chain links TRBV5-8 to TRBJ2-7; 12 bases line up with TRBD1. Germline CDR1 SGHTS, CDR2 YDEGEE. Unmatched junction bases numbered 7, after V lost 9 bases and J lost 6 bases. The CDR3 loop spans 13 amino acids.

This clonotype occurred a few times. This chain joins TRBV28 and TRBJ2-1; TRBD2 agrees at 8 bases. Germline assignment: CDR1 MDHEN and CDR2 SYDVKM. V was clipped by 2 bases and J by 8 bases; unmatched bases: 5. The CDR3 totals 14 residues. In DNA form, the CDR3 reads TGTGCCAGCAGTTTAAGCGGGAGAAGCGATGAGCAGTTCTTC. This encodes CASSLSGRSDEQFF.

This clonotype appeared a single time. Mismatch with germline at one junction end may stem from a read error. CDR3 sequence: CAGSVGAGTHNEQFF. CDR3 bases: TGTGCCGGCAGCGTAGGGGCCGGGACCCATAATGAGCAGTTCTTC. This chain uses TRBV9 with TRBJ2-1, with D perhaps being TRBD1 or TRBD2 (5 bases each). In germline, CDR1 is SGDLS, CDR2 YYNGEE. This CDR3 comprises 15 residues.

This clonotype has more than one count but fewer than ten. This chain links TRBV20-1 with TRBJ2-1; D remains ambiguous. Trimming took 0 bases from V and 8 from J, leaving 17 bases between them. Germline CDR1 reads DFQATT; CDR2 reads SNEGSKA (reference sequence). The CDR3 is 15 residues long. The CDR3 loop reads CSARDQAVSWDEQFF. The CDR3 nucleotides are TGCAGTGCTAGAGATCAGGCGGTATCTTGGGATGAGCAGTTCTTC.

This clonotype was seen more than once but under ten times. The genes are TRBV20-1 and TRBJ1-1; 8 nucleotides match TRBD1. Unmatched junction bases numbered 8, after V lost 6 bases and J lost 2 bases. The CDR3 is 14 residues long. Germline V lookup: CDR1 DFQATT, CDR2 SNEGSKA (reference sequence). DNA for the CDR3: TGCAGTGCCCCGACAGGGGCCGCTAACACTGAAGCTTTCTTT. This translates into CSAPTGAANTEAFF.

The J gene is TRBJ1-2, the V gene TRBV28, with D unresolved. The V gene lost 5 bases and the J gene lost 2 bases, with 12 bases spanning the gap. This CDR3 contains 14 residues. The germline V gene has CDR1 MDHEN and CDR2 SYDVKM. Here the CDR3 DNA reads TGTGCCAGCAGTAGCCCCGTCCTCAACTATGGCTACACCTTC. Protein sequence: CASSSPVLNYGYTF.

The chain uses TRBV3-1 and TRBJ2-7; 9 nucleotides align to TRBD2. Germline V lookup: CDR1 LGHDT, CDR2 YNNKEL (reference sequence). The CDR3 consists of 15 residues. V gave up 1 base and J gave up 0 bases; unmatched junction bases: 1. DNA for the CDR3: TGTGCCAGCAGCCAAGCTAGCGGGACCTCCTACGAGCAGTACTTC. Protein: CASSQASGTSYEQYF.

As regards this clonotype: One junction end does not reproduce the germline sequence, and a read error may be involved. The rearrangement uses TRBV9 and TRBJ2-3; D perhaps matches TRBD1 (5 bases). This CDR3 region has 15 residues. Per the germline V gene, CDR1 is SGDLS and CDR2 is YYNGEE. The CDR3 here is CASSVAGILTDTLYF. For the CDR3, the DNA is TGTGCCAGCAGCGTAGCAGGGATCCTCACAGATACGCTGTATTTT.

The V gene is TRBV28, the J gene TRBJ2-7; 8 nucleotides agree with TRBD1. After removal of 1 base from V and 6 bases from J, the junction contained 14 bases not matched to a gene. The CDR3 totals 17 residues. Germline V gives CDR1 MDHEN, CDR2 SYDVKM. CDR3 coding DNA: TGTGCCAGCAGTTTATTTCGGCTAGCGAGGACAGGGCTCGAGCAGTACTTC. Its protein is CASSLFRLARTGLEQYF.

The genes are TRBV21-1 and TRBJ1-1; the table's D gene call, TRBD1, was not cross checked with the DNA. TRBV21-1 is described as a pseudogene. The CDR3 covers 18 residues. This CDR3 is CASSKPVPGTGLNTEAFF. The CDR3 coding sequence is TGTGCCAGCAGCAAACCCGTCCCCGGGACGGGACTGAACACTGAAGCTTTCTTT.

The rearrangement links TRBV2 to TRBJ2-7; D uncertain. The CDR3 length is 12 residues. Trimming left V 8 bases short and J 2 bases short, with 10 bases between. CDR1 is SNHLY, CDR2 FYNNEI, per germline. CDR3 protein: CASQGQTYEQYF. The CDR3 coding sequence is TGTGCCAGCCAAGGGCAAACCTACGAGCAGTACTTC.

CDR3 nucleotides: TGTGCCAGTGGGCCCGGGACTAGCGGGGCAGATACGCAGTATTTT. Translation gives CASGPGTSGADTQYF. This chain uses TRBV7-3 with TRBJ2-3, with TRBD2 matching 13 bases. The CDR3 loop spans 15 amino acids. Germline-derived CDR1 and CDR2 are SGHTA and FQGTGA. Trimming removed 9 bases from V and 4 bases from J; junction bases left unmatched: 7.

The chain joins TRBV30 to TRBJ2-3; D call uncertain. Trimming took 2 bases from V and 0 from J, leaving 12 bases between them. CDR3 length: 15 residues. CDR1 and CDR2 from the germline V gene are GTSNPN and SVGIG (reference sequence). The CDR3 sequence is CAWSRPESSTDTQYF. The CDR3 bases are TGTGCCTGGAGTCGTCCAGAATCTAGCACAGATACGCAGTATTTT.

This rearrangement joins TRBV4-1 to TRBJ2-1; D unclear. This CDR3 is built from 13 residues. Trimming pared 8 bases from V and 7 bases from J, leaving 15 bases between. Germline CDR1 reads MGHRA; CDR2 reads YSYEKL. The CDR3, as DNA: TGCGCCAGCGGACCTCAGGCGAGGAATGAGCAGTTCTTC. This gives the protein CASGPQARNEQFF.